The 14 T cell receptor beta chains reported below all come from one sample, sequenced in a study of T cells in localized non-small cell lung cancer. Profiling relied on immunoSEQ multiplex PCR, and the TCRdb table lists in-frame clones only, not all of them. Of a few thousand clones listed, about 23% are singletons. The input for sequencing was lung tumor tissue, taken before any cancer treatment. These receptors came from a man aged 40-75 years with stage II squamous cell lung carcinoma.

Within the sample, this clone is medium-sized. The chain links TRBV6-8 to TRBJ1-3; TRBD1 agrees at 9 bases. Germline-derived CDR1 and CDR2 are MNHGY and SAAAGT. With 3 bases clipped from V and 0 bases from J, the junction kept 6 bases outside the gene matches. This CDR3 contains 17 residues. The CDR3 is CASSYGTGPLSGNTIYF. As DNA, the CDR3 is TGTGCCAGCAGTTATGGGACAGGGCCCCTCTCTGGAAACACCATATATTTT.

The chain combines TRBV28 with TRBJ1-4; TRBD1 agrees at 10 bases. The germline gives CDR1 MDHEN, CDR2 SYDVKM. The CDR3 length is 17 residues. Germline trimming cut 3 bases from V and 4 bases from J; bases unmatched to any gene: 8. The CDR3 loop is CASSFLGTGVGNEKLFF. Here the CDR3 DNA reads TGTGCCAGCAGTTTTCTGGGGACAGGGGTAGGTAATGAAAAACTGTTTTTT.

The genes are TRBV5-1 and TRBJ1-1; 8 nucleotides align to TRBD1. There are 15 residues in the CDR3. CDR1 and CDR2 from the germline V gene are SGHRS and YFSETQ. V was pared by 4 bases and J by 3 bases, with 8 bases of the junction left unmatched. CDR3 sequence: CASSIQGAEDTEAFF. The CDR3 DNA follows: TGCGCCAGCAGCATCCAGGGGGCGGAAGACACTGAAGCTTTCTTT.

This clone has a handful of counts. This chain joins TRBV6-8 and TRBJ1-5; D not resolved. The CDR3 has 17 amino acids. Trimming removed 2 bases from V and 7 bases from J, with 21 bases in between. Germline loops: CDR1 MNHGY, CDR2 SAAAGT. CDR3 nucleotides: TGTGCCAGCAGTTACCAGCCCCTGCCCCTTGGGAGACAGCCCCAGCATTTT. It translates to CASSYQPLPLGRQPQHF.

The chain joins TRBV18 to TRBJ2-7, with 8 nucleotides matching TRBD1. The V gene's germline CDR1 is KGHSH and CDR2 LQKENI. After removal of 3 bases from V and 6 bases from J, the junction contained 7 bases not matched to a gene. The CDR3 spans 14 residues. The CDR3 reads CASSPLDRGSEQYF. Written as DNA, the CDR3 is TGTGCCAGCTCACCCCTCGACAGGGGCAGCGAGCAGTACTTC. The variable domain in full, completed from reference TRBV18 and TRBJ2-7, reads NAGVMQNPRHLVRRRGQEARLRCSPMKGHSHVYWYRQLPEEGLKFMVYLQKENIIDESGMPKERFSAEFPKEGPSILRIQQVVRGDSAAYFCASSPLDRGSEQYFGPGTRLTVT.

The chain links TRBV11-3 to TRBJ1-4; perhaps TRBD1 as D (5 bases). The CDR3 is 14 amino acids. Germline lookup yields CDR1 SGHNT and CDR2 YENEEA. The ends were cut back, 3 bases at V and 6 bases at J, with 11 bases in the middle. The CDR3 nucleotides are TGTGCCAGCAGCTTGGGGGTAGTTGATGAAAAACTGTTTTTT. This translates into CASSLGVVDEKLFF.

The rearrangement links TRBV6-8 to TRBJ1-3, with D perhaps TRBD1 (6 bases). Trimming cost V 4 bases and J 0 bases, with 19 bases left between them. The germline CDR1 and CDR2 sequences are MNHGY and SAAAGT. The CDR3 totals 18 residues. CDR3 amino acids: CASSFGTSGEFSGNTIYF. CDR3 sequence (DNA): TGTGCCAGCAGTTTTGGGACCTCAGGGGAGTTCTCTGGAAACACCATATATTTT.

This clone was observed a few times. V usage is TRBV11-3 and J usage is TRBJ2-2; TRBD1 aligns across 8 bases. Germline CDR1 reads SGHNT; CDR2 reads YENEEA. With 1 base clipped from V and 3 bases from J, the junction kept 4 bases outside the gene matches. The length of the CDR3 is 16 residues. The CDR3: CASSLGGTGHTGELFF. CDR3 in DNA: TGTGCCAGCAGCTTAGGCGGGACAGGTCACACCGGGGAGCTGTTTTTT. The full variable domain, in which reference TRBV11-3 and TRBJ2-2 provide the parts outside the CDR3, is EAGVVQSPRYKIIEKKQPVAFWCNPISGHNTLYWYLQNLGQGPELLIRYENEEAVDDSQLPKDRFSAERLKGVDSTLKIQPAELGDSAVYLCASSLGGTGHTGELFFGEGSRLTVL.

Sample share makes this clone medium-sized (0.01 to 0.1%). A read error may account for a junction end that differs from germline. The J gene is TRBJ2-7, the V gene TRBV6-8; 7 nucleotides align to TRBD1. CDR1 and CDR2 (germline): MNHGY, SAAAGT. The CDR3 spans 13 residues. As DNA, the CDR3 is TGTGCCAGCAGTGACTCACGACAGGGACAGCAGTACTTC. Translated: CASSDSRQGQQYF.

The chain is built from TRBV1 and TRBJ2-1; the table's D gene call, TRBD1, was not cross checked with the DNA. TRBV1 is tagged as a pseudogene. The CDR3 spans 13 residues. DNA of the CDR3: TGCGCCAGCAGCCAATACAGGGCGGGTGAGCAGTTCTTC. Encoded protein: CASSQYRAGEQFF.

This rearrangement joins TRBV5-1 to TRBJ2-7; TRBD1 agrees at 9 bases. The V gene's germline CDR1 is SGHRS and CDR2 YFSETQ. The CDR3 runs 16 residues. V lost 0 bases to trimming and J lost 4 bases; unmatched junction nucleotides: 8. The CDR3 DNA reads as TGCGCCAGCAGCTTGGCCCCAACAGGGGGCAGGTACGAGCAGTACTTC. It specifies CASSLAPTGGRYEQYF.

Turning to this clone: Its ends do not fully match the called genes, so a read error is possible. The V call is TRBV18, the J call TRBJ2-7, with unresolved D. The CDR3 length is 15 residues. CDR1 KGHSH and CDR2 LQKENI come from the germline V gene. The CDR3 loop reads CASSPSDYFSDEQYF. As DNA, the CDR3 is TGTGCCAGCTCACCATCCGATTATTTCTCCGACGAGCAGTACTTC.

This sequence joins TRBV11-3 and TRBJ2-5, with a tentative D call TRBD2 (6 bases). Trimming left V 4 bases short and J 5 bases short, with 14 bases between. The CDR3 is made up of 14 amino acids. Germline V CDR1 and CDR2: SGHNT, YENEEA. The CDR3 DNA sequence: TGTGCCAGCAGCTCCCAAGGGGCGGGGGAGACCCAGTACTTC. Protein product: CASSSQGAGETQYF.

This clone occurred a few times. The chain couples TRBV9 to TRBJ1-1; 8 positions match TRBD1. This CDR3 is 15 amino acids long. Germline V gene lookup returns CDR1 SGDLS and CDR2 YYNGEE. Trimming cost V 4 bases and J 6 bases; bases outside gene matches: 11. For the CDR3, the DNA is TGTGCCAGCAGCCCCTTAACCTTACAGGGGGCTGAAGCTTTCTTT. Translating it yields CASSPLTLQGAEAFF.